The 6 T cell receptor beta chains below all came from one sample that was sequenced in a study of shared clonotypes between healthy human individuals. Some clones are missing from TCRdb's copy, which holds only in-frame ones; the method was immunoSEQ multiplex PCR. Of roughly 2.2 million clones detected, approximately 93% appear once; the ten largest clones hold approximately 0.4%. Sequences were obtained from naive CD4+ T cells from PBMCs. Subset here: CD45RA+ positively selected. The receptors shown here come from a man between 18 and 29 years old in good health. Some clones in this sample may be carry-over from other donors' samples.

This clone has a single count. The genes are TRBV6-6 and TRBJ2-1; 11 bases align to TRBD2. J gave up 2 bases and V 6 bases, and 6 bases lay outside the gene matches. CDR1 and CDR2 (germline): MNHNY, SVGAGI (reference sequence). This CDR3 comprises 16 residues. For the CDR3, the DNA is TGTGCCAGCAGGAGACTAGCGGGAATAGCCTACAATGAGCAGTTCTTC. It specifies CASRRLAGIAYNEQFF.

The V and J genes are TRBV5-1 and TRBJ2-3, with TRBD1 matching over 10 bases. Germline-derived CDR1 and CDR2 are SGHRS and YFSETQ. This CDR3 is built from 15 residues. V lost 4 bases and J lost 4; bases outside the gene matches: 6. The CDR3 coding sequence is TGCGCCAGCAGCAACGGGACAGGGGTTGCAGATACGCAGTATTTT. It encodes CASSNGTGVADTQYF.

The chain has TRBV15 and TRBJ2-3; TRBD2 matches at 10 bases. This CDR3 is built from 16 residues. The germline V gene has CDR1 LNHNV and CDR2 YYDKDF (reference sequence). With V trimmed by 1 base and J by 2 bases, 3 bases remained unmatched. CDR3 region: CATSRVLAGITDTQYF. DNA for the CDR3: TGTGCCACCAGCAGAGTACTAGCGGGGATCACAGATACGCAGTATTTT.

As for this clone: Other DNA sequences in this specimen translate into the identical CDR3. This rearrangement joins TRBV18 to TRBJ2-5; D uncertain. The CDR3 is made up of 13 amino acids. V shed 1 base and J shed 2 bases, with 5 bases lying between them. Germline assignment: CDR1 KGHSH and CDR2 LQKENI. CDR3 sequence: CASSPQGQETQYF. CDR3 in DNA: TGTGCCAGCTCACCACAGGGACAAGAGACCCAGTACTTC. The whole variable domain, remainder taken from reference TRBV18 and TRBJ2-5, is NAGVMQNPRHLVRRRGQEARLRCSPMKGHSHVYWYRQLPEEGLKFMVYLQKENIIDESGMPKERFSAEFPKEGPSILRIQQVVRGDSAAYFCASSPQGQETQYFGPGTRLLVL.

The chain is built from TRBV2 and TRBJ1-5; 10 positions agree with TRBD1. Trimming at V came to 6 bases and at J to 6 bases, leaving 2 bases not matched to a gene. The CDR3 spans 13 residues. The V gene's germline CDR1 is SNHLY and CDR2 FYNNEI. CDR3 coding DNA: TGTGCCAGCAGAGACAGGGGGCCTCAGCCCCAGCATTTT. This sequence encodes CASRDRGPQPQHF. Using reference TRBV2 and TRBJ1-5 for the parts outside the CDR3, the full variable domain is EPEVTQTPSHQVTQMGQEVILRCVPISNHLYFYWYRQILGQKVEFLVSFYNNEISEKSEIFDDQFSVERPDGSNFTLKIRSTKLEDSAMYFCASRDRGPQPQHFGDGTRLSIL.

This sequence joins TRBV18 and TRBJ1-3; TRBD1 agrees at 9 bases. J gave up 0 bases and V 2 bases, and 5 bases lay outside the gene matches. Germline values: CDR1 KGHSH, CDR2 LQKENI. CDR3 length: 17 amino acids. CDR3 nucleotide sequence: TGTGCCAGCTCACCAATGACAGGGGGGTACTCTGGAAACACCATATATTTT. This sequence encodes CASSPMTGGYSGNTIYF.